These 21 T cell receptor beta chains originate from one sample sequenced in a study of blood T cells in healthy people across ages. A sample-barcoded 5' primer and a J-beta primer mix were used in a second PCR of about 6 to 11 cycles. One entry per CDR3 protein, called by TCRdb with MiXCR from the 5' RACE reads. The sample carries some 690,000 distinct CDR3 sequences, about a fifth recorded once. The source material was blood. These receptors were obtained from a man in his 70s in good health.

The chain has TRBV6-2 or TRBV6-3 and TRBJ1-4; D uncertain. Germline loops: CDR1 MNHEY, CDR2 SVGEGT. CDR3 size: 16 residues. V lost 2 bases and J 0 bases, leaving 10 bases between the germline ends. The CDR3 DNA sequence: TGTGCCAGCAGTTACGGTGGCGGATCAACTAATGAAAAACTGTTTTTT. It encodes CASSYGGGSTNEKLFF.

This clonotype has just a few counts. This rearrangement joins TRBV30 to TRBJ1-2, with 7 bases that match TRBD1. Germline lookup yields CDR1 GTSNPN and CDR2 SVGIG (reference sequence). Trimming removed 2 bases from V and 13 bases from J; junction bases left unmatched: 7. CDR3 length equals 11 residues. CDR3 sequence (DNA): TGTGCCTGGAGTATACAACAGGGGAGCACCTTC. This codes for CAWSIQQGSTF. Full variable domain (remainder filled in from reference TRBV30 and TRBJ1-2): SQTIHQWPATLVQPVGSPLSLECTVEGTSNPNLYWYRQAAGRGLQLLFYSVGIGQISSEVPQNLSASRPQDRQFILSSKKLLLSDSGFYLCAWSIQQGSTFGSGTRLTVV.

This clonotype was found many times. The chain has TRBV7-2 and TRBJ2-5; D not certain. Trimming removed 3 bases at V and 4 bases at J, with 21 bases between. The germline V gene encodes CDR1 SGHTA and CDR2 FQGNSA. The CDR3 sequence is 17 residues long. The CDR3 loop reads CASSFGAGSEAVETQYF. The CDR3 region has the DNA TGTGCCAGCAGCTTTGGTGCTGGGTCAGAGGCCGTAGAGACCCAGTACTTC.

This clonotype showed up just a few times. The rearrangement uses TRBV20-1 and TRBJ2-1; D not resolved. Germline loops: CDR1 DFQATT, CDR2 SNEGSKA (reference sequence). Trimming removed 3 bases at V and 1 base at J, with 7 bases between. The CDR3 has 13 residues. The CDR3 DNA is TGCAGTGCTAGTTGGGATTCCTACAATGAGCAGTTCTTC. It specifies CSASWDSYNEQFF.

This clonotype was picked up a small number of times. V and J are TRBV7-2 and TRBJ1-2; 9 bases agree with TRBD1. The germline V gene encodes CDR1 SGHTA and CDR2 FQGNSA. V gave up 8 bases and J gave up 8 bases; unmatched junction bases: 12. This CDR3 is built from 14 residues. The CDR3 coding sequence is TGTGCCAGCGGCCGAGACAGGGGGTTGGAGGGCTACACCTTC. Translating gives CASGRDRGLEGYTF.

For this clonotype: An end of the junction differs from the germline gene, which may be a read error. The rearrangement links TRBV20-1 to TRBJ1-1; D unclear. The CDR3 has 14 amino acids. Germline CDR1 DFQATT, CDR2 SNEGSKA (reference sequence). The CDR3 DNA reads TGCAGTGCTAGAATGGGGATGCGGAACGCTGAAGCTTTCTTT. Its translation is CSARMGMRNAEAFF.

The chain is built from TRBV12-3 or TRBV12-4 and TRBJ1-5; D is possibly TRBD1 (5 bases). The CDR3 covers 13 residues. Trimming shortened V by 10 bases and J by 11 bases, and 21 bases separated the two germline ends. This CDR3 reads CATSEVGGSAQHF. The DNA of the CDR3 is TGTGCCACCTCTGAGGTCGGGGGGTCAGCCCAGCATTTT.

This clonotype was detected a few times. J is TRBJ2-5 and V is TRBV5-1, with 7 bases lining up with TRBD1. The J call may be faulty, since TRBJ2-1 better matches the DNA end. Germline V gene lookup returns CDR1 SGHRS and CDR2 YFSETQ. The CDR3 consists of 14 residues. The CDR3 sequence: CASSLGGQINEQFF. The CDR3, as DNA: TGCGCCAGCAGCTTGGGGGGACAGATCAATGAGCAGTTCTTC.

This rearrangement joins TRBV12-3 or TRBV12-4 to TRBJ2-7; 9 bases align to TRBD1. There are 16 residues in the CDR3. Trimming cost V 6 bases and J 3 bases; bases outside gene matches: 12. Written as DNA, the CDR3 is TGTGCCAGCAGCCCCCGACAGGGGGTTTTTCTCTACGAGCAGTACTTC. Protein product: CASSPRQGVFLYEQYF.

This clonotype was picked up a small number of times. As DNA, the CDR3 is TGTGCCAGCAGCAAGGTAGCCCCTAATGAAAAACTGTTTTTT. Amino acids: CASSKVAPNEKLFF. The rearrangement links TRBV21-1 to TRBJ1-4. TRBV21-1 counts as a pseudogene. The CDR3 consists of 14 residues.

This chain uses TRBV4-3 with TRBJ2-3; D may correspond to TRBD1 or TRBD2 (5 bases each). Trimming pared 1 base from V and 7 bases from J, leaving 18 bases between. This CDR3 spans 16 amino acids. Per germline, CDR1 LGHNA and CDR2 YSLEER. CDR3 amino acids: CASSQGLALPGYTQYF. CDR3 coding DNA: TGCGCCAGCAGCCAAGGGCTAGCCCTCCCAGGGTATACGCAGTATTTT.

This clonotype came up many times. The J gene is TRBJ2-5, the V gene TRBV5-5, with D unclear. Germline lookup yields CDR1 SGHKS and CDR2 YYEKEE (reference sequence). This CDR3 has 12 amino acids. Trimming took 4 bases from V and 4 from J, leaving 8 bases between them. The CDR3, as DNA: TGTGCCAGCAGCAGGGTCTTAGAGACCCAGTACTTC. It yields the protein CASSRVLETQYF.

The rearrangement joins TRBV5-1 to TRBJ2-3; 8 bases are a match to TRBD1. The germline gives CDR1 SGHRS, CDR2 YFSETQ. This CDR3 is 16 amino acids long. V dropped 0 bases and J dropped 2; count of bases not matched to a gene: 5. The CDR3 bases are TGCGCCAGCAGCTTGGTTGGGACAGGAGTCACAGATACGCAGTATTTT. Amino acid sequence: CASSLVGTGVTDTQYF. The full variable domain, in which reference TRBV5-1 and TRBJ2-3 provide the parts outside the CDR3, is KAGVTQTPRYLIKTRGQQVTLSCSPISGHRSVSWYQQTPGQGLQFLFEYFSETQRNKGNFPGRFSGRQFSNSRSEMNVSTLELGDSALYLCASSLVGTGVTDTQYFGPGTRLTVL.

The V gene is TRBV5-1, the J gene TRBJ2-1, with 8 positions matching TRBD2. V gave up 6 bases and J gave up 0 bases; unmatched junction bases: 5. Per germline, CDR1 SGHRS and CDR2 YFSETQ. The CDR3 is made up of 15 amino acids. CDR3 sequence reads: CASILAGDSYNEQFF. In DNA form, the CDR3 reads TGCGCCAGCATTCTAGCGGGTGACTCCTACAATGAGCAGTTCTTC.

V is TRBV27 and J is TRBJ1-5, with 8 nucleotides matching TRBD1. The CDR3 has 15 amino acids. Per the germline V gene, CDR1 is MNHEY and CDR2 is SMNVEV (reference sequence). Germline trimming cut 6 bases from V and 0 bases from J; bases unmatched to any gene: 4. CDR3 sequence reads: CASRIGTGSNQPQHF. CDR3 bases: TGTGCCAGCAGGATAGGGACAGGTAGCAATCAGCCCCAGCATTTT.

This clonotype was seen a few times. The chain couples TRBV12-3 or TRBV12-4 to TRBJ2-3; D possibly uses TRBD1 or TRBD2 (5 bases each). V was cut by 3 bases and J by 2 bases, with 12 bases left in between. CDR3 length: 15 amino acids. The CDR3 loop reads CASSLRGQNTDTQYF. Here the CDR3 DNA reads TGTGCCAGCAGTTTGAGGGGCCAGAACACAGATACGCAGTATTTT.

This clonotype occurred a few times. The chain is built from TRBV7-3 and TRBJ1-2, with TRBD1 matching over 8 bases. After removal of 5 bases from V and 3 bases from J, the junction contained 2 bases not matched to a gene. The CDR3 is 13 residues long. Germline CDR1 reads SGHTA; CDR2 reads FQGTGA. CDR3 DNA sequence: TGTGCCAGCAGCGAGGACAGGGACTATGGCTACACCTTC. Translated: CASSEDRDYGYTF.

The chain is built from TRBV15 and TRBJ2-5; 7 bases line up with TRBD2. The junction had 5 bases not matched to a gene; V was cut back by 2 bases and J by 2 bases. Germline CDR1 and CDR2: LNHNV and YYDKDF (reference sequence). The CDR3 has 15 amino acids. The CDR3 here is CATSRLAESQETQYF. DNA for the CDR3: TGTGCCACCAGCAGACTAGCGGAGTCTCAAGAGACCCAGTACTTC. The full variable domain, with the rest looked up from reference TRBV15 and TRBJ2-5, is DAMVIQNPRYQVTQFGKPVTLSCSQTLNHNVMYWYQQKSSQAPKLLFHYYDKDFNNEADTPDNFQSRRPNTSFCFLDIRSPGLGDTAMYLCATSRLAESQETQYFGPGTRLLVL.

V usage is TRBV13 and J usage is TRBJ2-2; D is tentatively TRBD1 or TRBD2 (6 bases each). CDR3 length: 14 amino acids. Deletions cut 6 bases from V and 5 bases from J, with 13 bases between. Per the germline V gene, CDR1 is PRHDT and CDR2 is FYEKMQ (reference sequence). CDR3: CASRNQGGTGELFF. CDR3 nucleotide sequence: TGTGCCAGCAGGAATCAAGGGGGGACCGGGGAGCTGTTTTTT.

This clonotype was detected a few times. V gene TRBV5-6 combines with J gene TRBJ2-3, with D unclear. The CDR3 contains 16 residues. The germline gives CDR1 SGHDT, CDR2 YYEEEE. Deletions cut 4 bases from V and 4 bases from J, with 19 bases between. Written as DNA, the CDR3 is TGTGCCAGCAGCCGATCCAGAAGTATTAGCCCAGATACGCAGTATTTT. Residues: CASSRSRSISPDTQYF.

The chain joins TRBV3-1 to TRBJ1-2; weak D call: TRBD1 (6 bases). The V end was cut by 1 base, the J end by 11 bases, with 17 bases between. The CDR3 extends over 14 amino acids. In germline, CDR1 is LGHDT, CDR2 YNNKEL (reference sequence). Here the CDR3 DNA reads TGTGCCAGCAGCCAAGGCCCCCCGGACAGCAGGTACACCTTC. Translating it yields CASSQGPPDSRYTF.